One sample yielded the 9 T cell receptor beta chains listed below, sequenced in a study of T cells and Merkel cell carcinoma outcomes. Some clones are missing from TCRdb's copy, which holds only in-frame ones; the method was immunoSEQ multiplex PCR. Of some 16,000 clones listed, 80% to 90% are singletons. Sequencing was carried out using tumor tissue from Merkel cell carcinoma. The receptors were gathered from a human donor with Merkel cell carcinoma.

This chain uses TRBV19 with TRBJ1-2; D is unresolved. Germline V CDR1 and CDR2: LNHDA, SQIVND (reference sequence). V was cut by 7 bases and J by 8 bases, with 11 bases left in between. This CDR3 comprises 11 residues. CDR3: CASTSSSGYTF. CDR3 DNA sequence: TGTGCCAGTACGAGCAGTTCCGGCTACACCTTC.

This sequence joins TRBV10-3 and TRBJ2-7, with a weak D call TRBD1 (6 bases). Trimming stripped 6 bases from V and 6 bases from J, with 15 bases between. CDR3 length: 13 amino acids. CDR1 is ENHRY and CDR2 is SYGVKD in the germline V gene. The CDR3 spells CAIRDDRSGEQYF. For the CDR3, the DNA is TGTGCCATCAGGGATGACAGGTCCGGCGAGCAGTACTTC.

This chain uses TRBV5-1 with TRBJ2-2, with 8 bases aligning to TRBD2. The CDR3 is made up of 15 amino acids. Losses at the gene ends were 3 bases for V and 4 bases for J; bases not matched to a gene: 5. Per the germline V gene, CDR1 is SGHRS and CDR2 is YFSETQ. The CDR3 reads CASSSFGGGTGELFF. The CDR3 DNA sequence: TGCGCCAGCAGCTCCTTCGGGGGGGGCACCGGGGAGCTGTTTTTT.

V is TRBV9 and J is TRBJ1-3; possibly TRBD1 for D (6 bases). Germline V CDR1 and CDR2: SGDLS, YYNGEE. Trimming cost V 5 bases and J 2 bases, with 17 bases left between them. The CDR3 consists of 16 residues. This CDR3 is CASSWGQGTPGNTIYF. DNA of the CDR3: TGTGCCAGCAGTTGGGGGCAGGGGACCCCTGGAAACACCATATATTTT.

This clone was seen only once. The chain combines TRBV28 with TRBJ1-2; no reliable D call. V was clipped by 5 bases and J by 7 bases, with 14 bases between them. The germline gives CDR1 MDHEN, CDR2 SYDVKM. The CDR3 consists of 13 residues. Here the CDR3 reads CASSTLTDSGYTF. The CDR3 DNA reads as TGTGCCAGCAGTACTTTAACCGACTCTGGCTACACCTTC.

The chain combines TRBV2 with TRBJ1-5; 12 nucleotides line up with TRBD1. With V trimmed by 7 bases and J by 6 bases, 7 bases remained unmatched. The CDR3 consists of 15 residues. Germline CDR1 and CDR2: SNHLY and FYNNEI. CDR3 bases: TGTGCCAGCAAGACAGGGACAGGGGGCCTTCAGCCCCAGCATTTT. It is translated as CASKTGTGGLQPQHF.

CDR3 amino acids: CASSVAGGSATNEKLFF. The CDR3 DNA reads as TGTGCCAGCAGCGTAGCAGGCGGGAGTGCAACTAATGAAAAACTGTTTTTT. J is TRBJ1-4 and V is TRBV9, with D unresolved. Deletions cut 0 bases from V and 0 bases from J, with 12 bases between. This CDR3 has 17 amino acids. Germline values: CDR1 SGDLS, CDR2 YYNGEE.

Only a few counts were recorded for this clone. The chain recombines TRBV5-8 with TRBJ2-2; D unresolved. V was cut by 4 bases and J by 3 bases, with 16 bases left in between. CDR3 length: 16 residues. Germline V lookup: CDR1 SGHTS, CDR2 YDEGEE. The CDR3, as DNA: TGTGCCAGCAGCGCCTCATTCAGGATATACACCGGGGAGCTGTTTTTT. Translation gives CASSASFRIYTGELFF.

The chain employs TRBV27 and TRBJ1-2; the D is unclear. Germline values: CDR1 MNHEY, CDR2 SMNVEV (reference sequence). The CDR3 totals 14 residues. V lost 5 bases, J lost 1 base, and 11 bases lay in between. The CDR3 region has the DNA TGTGCCAGCAGTCCACAGACGGGTAACTATGGCTACACCTTC. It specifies CASSPQTGNYGYTF.